This is a list of T cell receptor beta chains from one sample in a study of T cell repertoires in cytomegalovirus infection. TCRdb re-called the reads with MiXCR, one entry per CDR3 protein. The data show some 320,000 distinct CDR3 sequences, more than 8% seen once. The sequencing input was PBMCs. Receptors originate from a human donor in good health (CMV status not recorded). Some clones in this sample may be carry-over from other donors' samples. CDR3s include the opening cysteine and the closing phenylalanine or tryptophan. D genes are given only for firm matches. Some rows have no size entry. The others give once, few or many, or a class for an expanded clone.

>TRBV29-1|.|.|TRBJ1-2
TGCAGCGTTCCCAGAAATGGGACCTATGGCTACACCTTC
CSVPRNGTYGYTF
>TRBV13|.|few|TRBJ1-2
TGTGCCAGCAGCCCCAGGCGTGGACAGAAAGAGGTTTTTGGCTACACCTTC
CASSPRRGQKEVFGYTF
>TRBV4-2|TRBD2|many|TRBJ2-7
TGTGCCAGCAGCCATTGGGGGGAGGGCTACGAGCAGTACTTC
CASSHWGEGYEQYF
>TRBV19|TRBD2|few|TRBJ2-2
TGTGCCAGTGAGATACTTGGGACTAGCGGGAGGAGGACCGGGGAGCTGTTTTTT
CASEILGTSGRRTGELFF
>TRBV5-4|.|many|TRBJ2-7
TGTGCCAGCAGCTTGAACAGGGAGCCCTACTCCGAGCAGTACTTC
CASSLNREPYSEQYF
>TRBV19|.|many|TRBJ1-5
TGTGCCAGTAGTAGCCAGGACAAGGGGGACAATCAGCCCCAGCATTTT
CASSSQDKGDNQPQHF
>TRBV5-6|.|few|TRBJ1-5
TGTGCCAGCAGCTTAGGGATGTGGAGCAATCAGCCCCAGCATTTT
CASSLGMWSNQPQHF
>TRBV19|.|.|TRBJ1-5
TGTGCCAGTCATTATTCCCCAGGGATGCTCAATCAGCCCCAGCATTTT
CASHYSPGMLNQPQHF
>TRBV19|.|.|TRBJ2-3
TGTGCCAGTAGCCCGACGGGGATCCCTAGCACAGATACGCAGTATTTT
CASSPTGIPSTDTQYF
>TRBV11-2|TRBD2|.|TRBJ2-1
TGTGCCAGCAGCTTAGTGGGACTAGGCGATGAGCAGTTCTTC
CASSLVGLGDEQFF
>TRBV12-3/TRBV12-4|.|few|TRBJ1-1
TGTGCCAGCAGTTTATCGTCCTGGAACACTGAAGCTTTCTTT
CASSLSSWNTEAFF
>TRBV12-3/TRBV12-4|.|many|TRBJ2-7
TGTGCCAGCAGTTTAGGGTTAGGAACGGCAGAGCAGTACTTC
CASSLGLGTAEQYF
>TRBV29-1|TRBD1|many|TRBJ2-1
TGCAGCGTCGGGACAGGGAGGTGGAGCGGCTCCTACAATGAGCAGTTCTTC
CSVGTGRWSGSYNEQFF
>TRBV5-4|.|.|TRBJ2-1
TGTGCCAGCAGCTTCCTCCTGAGCTCCTACAATGAGCAGTTCTTC
CASSFLLSSYNEQFF
>TRBV19|TRBD2|.|TRBJ2-1
TGTGCCAGTAGTATAGGCCAGCGGGAGAACAATGAGCAGTTCTTC
CASSIGQRENNEQFF
>TRBV12-3/TRBV12-4|.|.|TRBJ2-1
TGTGCCAGCAGTCGGGACGGATTCAATGAGCAGTTCTTC
CASSRDGFNEQFF
>TRBV12-3/TRBV12-4|.|many|TRBJ2-1
TGTGCCAGCAGCTTTCCTAGGGGTGCGGGGTACAATGAGCAGTTCTTC
CASSFPRGAGYNEQFF
>TRBV7-2|.|many|TRBJ2-3
TGTGCCAGCAGCTTAGGCGGCGCGGGAACAGATACGCAGTATTTT
CASSLGGAGTDTQYF
>TRBV9|TRBD1|.|TRBJ1-5
TGTGCCAGCAGCGTAGGAGGGGGCGGCAATCAGCCCCAGCATTTT
CASSVGGGGNQPQHF
>TRBV15|.|.|TRBJ2-7
TGTGCCACCAGTCCCGACCAGACCGAGCAGTACTTC
CATSPDQTEQYF
>TRBV20-1|.|.|TRBJ1-2
TGCAGTGCCCCCCCCCCAGGGGTCCATGGCTACACCTTC
CSAPPPGVHGYTF
>TRBV7-2|.|medium-sized|TRBJ2-3
TGTGCCAGCAGCTTAGTGGCGGGGAGCACAGATACGCAGTATTTT
CASSLVAGSTDTQYF
>TRBV6-4|.|few|TRBJ2-1
TGTGCCAGCAGTGGAAGGGCGTTCTACAATGAGCAGTTCTTC
CASSGRAFYNEQFF
>TRBV28|.|.|TRBJ2-7
TGTGCCAGCAGTATCAATATACAAAGCTCCTACGAGCAGTACTTC
CASSINIQSSYEQYF
>TRBV6-2/TRBV6-3|.|many|TRBJ2-1
TGTGCCAGCAGTTACTTGAGTGAGCAGTTCTTC
CASSYLSEQFF
>TRBV29-1|.|few|TRBJ1-2
TGCAGCGTTGAAACGTGGGGCTACACCTTC
CSVETWGYTF
>TRBV12-3/TRBV12-4|TRBD1|many|TRBJ1-1
TGTGCCAGCAGTTTAGCGGCAGGGGGGAATGAAGCTTTCTTT
CASSLAAGGNEAFF
>TRBV7-8|.|many|TRBJ2-7
TGTGCCAGCAAACAGGGGGGCGGGAGTTACTACGAGCAGTACTTC
CASKQGGGSYYEQYF
>TRBV6-8|TRBD1|few|TRBJ1-1
TGTGCCAGCAGGGCTCGGACAGGGAGAGGGACTGAAGCTTTCTTT
CASRARTGRGTEAFF
>TRBV27|TRBD1|.|TRBJ2-1
TGTGCCAGCAGTGACCCGACAGGGGTAGGACGGGGATCCTACAATGAGCAGTTCTTC
CASSDPTGVGRGSYNEQFF
>TRBV20-1|.|.|TRBJ2-5
TGCAGTGCTAGATCCACGGAAGAGACCCAGTACTTC
CSARSTEETQYF
>TRBV7-9|.|.|TRBJ2-1
TGTGCCAGCAGCACAACCGGGACGGATTACAATGAGCAGTTCTTC
CASSTTGTDYNEQFF
>TRBV7-9|TRBD2|many|TRBJ2-1
TGTGCCAGCAGCTTAGCGGGGACTAGCGGGAGGGAGCAGTTCTTC
CASSLAGTSGREQFF
>TRBV7-2|TRBD1|many|TRBJ1-5
TGTGCCAGCAGCTTAGTCGGACAGGGGGCGAGCAATCAGCCCCAGCATTTT
CASSLVGQGASNQPQHF
>TRBV28|.|.|TRBJ1-6
TGTGCCAGCAGCCCTACCCTTTTCTCATGGGGGGGAAATTCACCCCTCCACTTT
CASSPTLFSWGGNSPLHF
>TRBV12-5|.|.|TRBJ1-2
TGTGCTAGTGGTACCACAGGGGGCTACACCTTC
CASGTTGGYTF
>TRBV7-2|.|few|TRBJ1-1
TGTGCCAGCAGCTTAGTTGGGGGGGTTATCATGGGGGCTTTCTTT
CASSLVGGVIMGAFF
>TRBV6-2/TRBV6-3|.|few|TRBJ2-5
TGTGCCAGCAGTTCCTTTCTAACAGGGAAAGAGACCCAGTACTTC
CASSSFLTGKETQYF
>TRBV6-6|.|few|TRBJ1-3
TGTGCCAGCAGTTACTCGAACCTACCCCCCATATATTTT
CASSYSNLPPIYF
>TRBV7-2|.|many|TRBJ1-2
TGTGCCAGCAGCTTCGCAGGGCCTGGAATGTATGGCTACACCTTC
CASSFAGPGMYGYTF